This TCR beta chain was observed in a study of human thymus T cells. Thymus specimens were resections from corrective heart surgery. All donors were healthy Finnish infants who were undergoing corrective surgery to treat congenital heart defects. Comments on this clone: Its specificity is not known.

Germline assignment: CDR1 MGHRA and CDR2 YSYEKL. CDR3 size: 16 residues. V dropped 1 base and J dropped 0 bases, with 11 bases sitting between them. Assay used: immunoSEQ multiplex PCR; TCRdb lists only in-frame clones, some missing. The sample consists of 120,000 or so clones, about 93% of them appearing once. Regarding the study as a whole: V and J gene usage appeared biased in thymic and blood repertoires. There were highly overlapping thymic repertoires among unrelated individuals, as related research reported.

The clonotype comes from a boy under three years old with a congenital heart defect but otherwise immunologically healthy. The gene calls are TRBV4-1 and TRBJ2-3; tentatively, D is TRBD1 or TRBD2 (5 bases each). Material: thymus tissue. CDR3 residues: CASSQGRGGSTDTQYF. Written as DNA, the CDR3 is TGCGCCAGCAGCCAAGGGCGTGGGGGAAGCACAGATACGCAGTATTTT.